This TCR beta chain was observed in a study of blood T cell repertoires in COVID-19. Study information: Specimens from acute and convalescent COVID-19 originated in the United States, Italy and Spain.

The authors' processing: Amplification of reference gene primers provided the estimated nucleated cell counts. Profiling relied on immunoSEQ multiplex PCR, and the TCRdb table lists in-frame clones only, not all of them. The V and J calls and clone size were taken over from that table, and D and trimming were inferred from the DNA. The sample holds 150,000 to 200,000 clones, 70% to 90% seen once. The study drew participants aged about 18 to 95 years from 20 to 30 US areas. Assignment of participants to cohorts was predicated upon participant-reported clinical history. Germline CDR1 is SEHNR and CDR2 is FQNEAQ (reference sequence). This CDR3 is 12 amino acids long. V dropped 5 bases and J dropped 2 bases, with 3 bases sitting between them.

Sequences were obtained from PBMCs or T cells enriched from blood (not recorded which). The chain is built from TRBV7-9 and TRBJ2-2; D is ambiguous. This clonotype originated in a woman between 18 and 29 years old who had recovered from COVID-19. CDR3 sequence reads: CASSLNTGELFF. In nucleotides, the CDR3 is TGTGCCAGCAGCCTCAACACCGGGGAGCTGTTTTTT.